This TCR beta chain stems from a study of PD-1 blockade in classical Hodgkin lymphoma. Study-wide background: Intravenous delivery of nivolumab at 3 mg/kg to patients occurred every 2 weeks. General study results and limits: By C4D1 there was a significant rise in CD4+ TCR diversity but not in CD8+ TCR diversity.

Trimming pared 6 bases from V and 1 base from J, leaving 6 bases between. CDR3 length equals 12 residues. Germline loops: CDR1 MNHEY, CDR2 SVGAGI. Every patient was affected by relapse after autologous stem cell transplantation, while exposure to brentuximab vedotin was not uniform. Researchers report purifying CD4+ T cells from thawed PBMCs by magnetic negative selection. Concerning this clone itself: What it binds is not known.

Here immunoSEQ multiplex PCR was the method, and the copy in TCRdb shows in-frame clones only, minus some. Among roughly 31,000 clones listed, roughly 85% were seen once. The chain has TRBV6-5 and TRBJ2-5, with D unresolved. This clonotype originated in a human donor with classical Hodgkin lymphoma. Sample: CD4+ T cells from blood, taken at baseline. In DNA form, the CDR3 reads TGTGCCAGCAGCCAAACCCAAGAGACCCAGTACTTC. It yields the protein CASSQTQETQYF.